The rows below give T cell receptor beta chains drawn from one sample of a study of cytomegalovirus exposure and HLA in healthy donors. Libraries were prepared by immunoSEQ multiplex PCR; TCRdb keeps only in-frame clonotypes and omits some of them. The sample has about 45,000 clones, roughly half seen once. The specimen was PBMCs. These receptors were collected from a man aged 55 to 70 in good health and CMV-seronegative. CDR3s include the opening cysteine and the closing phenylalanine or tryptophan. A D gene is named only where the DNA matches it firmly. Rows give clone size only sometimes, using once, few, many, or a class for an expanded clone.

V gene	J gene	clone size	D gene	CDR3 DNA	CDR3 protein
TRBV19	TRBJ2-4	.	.	TGTGCCAGTAGTGGAGGACTCTCAAACGACATTCAGTACTTC	CASSGGLSNDIQYF
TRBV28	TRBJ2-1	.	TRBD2	TGTGCCAGCAGCCCCAACGGACTAGCGGGAGGAGGCAATGAGCAGTTCTTC	CASSPNGLAGGGNEQFF
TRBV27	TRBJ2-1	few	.	TGTGCCAGCAGTTTATCGCGGGCCTACAATGAGCAGTTCTTC	CASSLSRAYNEQFF
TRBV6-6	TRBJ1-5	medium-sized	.	TGTGCCAGCGGACAAGGTTCCAATCAGCCCCAGCATTTT	CASGQGSNQPQHF
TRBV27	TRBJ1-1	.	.	TGTGCCAGCAGTTTTCCCGGCGGTTTTGAAGCTTTCTTT	CASSFPGGFEAFF
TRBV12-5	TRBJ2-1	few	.	TGTGCTAGTGGTCTTTCTCAGGGGCCCTCCTACAATGAGCAGTTCTTC	CASGLSQGPSYNEQFF
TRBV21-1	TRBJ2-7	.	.	TGTGCCAGCAGCAACCTACCGGGACACAACTACGAGCAGTACTTC	CASSNLPGHNYEQYF
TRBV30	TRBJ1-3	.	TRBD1	TGTGCCTGGAGGTTAGGGGGCAGGGGAAACACCATATATTTT	CAWRLGGRGNTIYF
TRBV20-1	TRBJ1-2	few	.	TGCAGTCCCTATACTGCAGGCTACACCTTC	CSPYTAGYTF
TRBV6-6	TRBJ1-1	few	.	TGTGCCAGCAGCAACCTGGCCCGAGCTTTCTTT	CASSNLARAFF
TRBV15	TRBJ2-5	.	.	TGTGCCACCAGCAGGGGGGGGCCCCGGGAGCAGTACTTC	CATSRGGPREQYF
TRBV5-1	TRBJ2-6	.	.	TGCGCCAGCAGCTTGGGCCGGTCCCTTGGGGCCAACGTCCTGACTTTC	CASSLGRSLGANVLTF
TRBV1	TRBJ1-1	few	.	TGCACCAGCAGCCAAGGAAGGACAGGGTGGCTTAGAAAAGAAGCTTTCTTT	CTSSQGRTGWLRKEAFF
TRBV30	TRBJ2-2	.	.	TGTGCCTGGAGTGAGAGTTCCGGGGAGCTGTTTTTT	CAWSESSGELFF
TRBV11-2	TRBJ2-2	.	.	TGTGCCAGCAGCTTCCTAGTGGGAGACGACACCGGGGAGCTGTTTTTT	CASSFLVGDDTGELFF
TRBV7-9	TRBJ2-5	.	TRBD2	TGTGCCAGCAGCGTAGCGGGCCGGGGGGAGACCCAGTACTTC	CASSVAGRGETQYF
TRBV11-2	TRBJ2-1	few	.	.	CASSFGPGQGANEQFF
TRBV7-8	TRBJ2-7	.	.	TGTGCCAGCAGCTTAGAGACGGGATACTCCTACGAGCAGTACTTC	CASSLETGYSYEQYF
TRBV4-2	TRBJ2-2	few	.	TGTGCCAGCAGCCAAGTCTCCGGGAACACCGGGGAGCTGTTTTTT	CASSQVSGNTGELFF
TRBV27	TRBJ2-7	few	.	TGTGCCAGCAGTCTCGGGACTGTCTACGAGCAGTACTTC	CASSLGTVYEQYF
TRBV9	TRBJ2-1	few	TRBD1	TGTGCCAGCAGCGTATTCGGGGGACAGGGTTACAATGAGCAGTTCTTC	CASSVFGGQGYNEQFF
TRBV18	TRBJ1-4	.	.	TGTGCCAGCTCTCAGCGAGGAATAACTAATGAAAAACTGTTTTTT	CASSQRGITNEKLFF
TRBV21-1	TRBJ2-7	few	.	TGTGCCAGCAGCTCCGGGACAGGGCTATACGAGCAGTACTTC	CASSSGTGLYEQYF
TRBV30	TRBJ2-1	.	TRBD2	TGTGCCGGGGGACTAGGAGCCTACAATGAGCAGTTCTTC	CAGGLGAYNEQFF
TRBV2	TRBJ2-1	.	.	TGTGCCAGCAGCCGGGACTCCTTAGAGAACAATGAGCAGTTCTTC	CASSRDSLENNEQFF
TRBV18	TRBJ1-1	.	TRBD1	TGTGCCAGCTCACCACGAAGACAGGGGACTGAAGCTTTCTTT	CASSPRRQGTEAFF
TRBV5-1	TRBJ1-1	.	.	TGCGCCAGCAGCTTGGGCGGGAACACTGAAGCTTTCTTT	CASSLGGNTEAFF
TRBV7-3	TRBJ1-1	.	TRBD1	TGTGCCAGCAGCCCCGACAGGGACACTGAAGCTTTCTTT	CASSPDRDTEAFF
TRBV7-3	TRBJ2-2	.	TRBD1	TGTGCCAGCAGCTTGAGGACAGGGGGCGGGGAGCTGTTTTTT	CASSLRTGGGELFF
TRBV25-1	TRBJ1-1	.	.	TGTGCCAGCAGTGACGAGATGAACACTGAAGCTTTCTTT	CASSDEMNTEAFF
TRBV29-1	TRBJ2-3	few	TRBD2	TGCAGCATTGAGGGGACTAGAGGCACAGATACGCAGTATTTT	CSIEGTRGTDTQYF
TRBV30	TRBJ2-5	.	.	TGTGCCTGGGCAGGGTACCAAGAGACCCAGTACTTC	CAWAGYQETQYF
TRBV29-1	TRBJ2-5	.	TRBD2	TGCAGCGTTGAACGCCCTAGCGGGAGGGCCAAGGAGACCCAGTACTTC	CSVERPSGRAKETQYF
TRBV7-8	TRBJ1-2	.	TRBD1	TGTGCCAGCAGTATTTCCGGTGGACAGGGAATCTATGGCTACACCTTC	CASSISGGQGIYGYTF
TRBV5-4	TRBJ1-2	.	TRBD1	TGTGCCAGCAGCAGACTACAGGGGATGGGGAGGAGCTACACCTTC	CASSRLQGMGRSYTF
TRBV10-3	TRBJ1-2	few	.	TGTGCCATCAGTGAGCAATCCGGGGTTGCCAACTATGGCTACACCTTC	CAISEQSGVANYGYTF
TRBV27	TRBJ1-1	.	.	TGTGCCAGCAGTTTACCAATAGGTGCAGGGTGGACTTTCTTT	CASSLPIGAGWTFF
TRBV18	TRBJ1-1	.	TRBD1	TGTGCCAGCTCAATAGACAGGGGAGGGTACACTGAAGCTTTCTTT	CASSIDRGGYTEAFF
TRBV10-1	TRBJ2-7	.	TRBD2	TGCGCCAGCAGTGAAGGGGCTAGCGGTGAATACGAGCAGTACTTC	CASSEGASGEYEQYF